Each of the 8 T cell receptor beta chains below was sequenced from the same sample in a study of T cell responses to AZD1222 COVID-19 vaccine. TCRdb's table, derived via immunoSEQ multiplex PCR, lists solely in-frame clones and lacks some. The profile shows fewer than 150,000 clones, approximately 88% of them singletons. Sequenced material: peripheral blood, taken on day 0 of AZD1222 vaccination. The receptors originated from an adult in good health.

V is TRBV27 and J is TRBJ1-3; TRBD1 agrees at 7 bases. Germline lookup yields CDR1 MNHEY and CDR2 SMNVEV (reference sequence). V gave up 3 bases and J gave up 0 bases; unmatched junction bases: 11. The CDR3 is made up of 18 amino acids. CDR3 residues: CASSFRDRKLYSGNTIYF. CDR3 nucleotides: TGTGCCAGCAGTTTCCGGGACAGAAAACTCTACTCTGGAAACACCATATATTTT.

This rearrangement joins TRBV5-6 to TRBJ1-6; 7 positions match TRBD1. Looked up from germline, CDR1 is SGHDT and CDR2 is YYEEEE. The CDR3 runs 15 residues. The trim removed 6 bases at V and 5 bases at J, leaving 8 bases unmatched. CDR3 protein: CASKFTGANNSPLHF. The CDR3 bases are TGTGCCAGCAAATTTACAGGGGCTAATAATTCACCCCTCCACTTT.

The CDR3 reads CASSQDSPTDTQYF. The CDR3 nucleotides are TGCGCCAGCAGCCAGGACAGTCCCACAGATACGCAGTATTTT. The genes are TRBV5-1 and TRBJ2-3; D is perhaps TRBD1 (6 bases). V was pared by 4 bases and J by 2 bases, with 11 bases between. In germline, CDR1 is SGHRS, CDR2 YFSETQ. The CDR3 is 14 residues long.

This sequence joins TRBV19 and TRBJ2-7, with a possible D match to TRBD2 (5 bases). The CDR3 is 15 residues long. The V end was cut by 0 bases, the J end by 2 bases, with 11 bases between. Germline V lookup: CDR1 LNHDA, CDR2 SQIVND (reference sequence). The CDR3 region is CASSIEGSSTYEQYF. CDR3 coding DNA: TGTGCCAGTAGTATAGAGGGGAGTTCAACCTACGAGCAGTACTTC. Supplemented by reference TRBV19 and TRBJ2-7, the full variable domain reads DGGITQSPKYLFRKEGQNVTLSCEQNLNHDAMYWYRQDPGQGLRLIYYSQIVNDFQKGDIAEGYSVSREKKESFPLTVTSAQKNPTAFYLCASSIEGSSTYEQYFGPGTRLTVT.

The V call is TRBV12-3 or TRBV12-4, the J call TRBJ2-1; D not resolved. V was cut by 1 base and J by 6 bases, with 7 bases left in between. The CDR3 has 13 amino acids. DNA of the CDR3: TGTGCCAGCAGTTTAGGTCAGGCCAATGAGCAGTTCTTC. It is translated as CASSLGQANEQFF.

This chain joins TRBV5-6 and TRBJ1-1; no firm D call. V gave up 1 base and J gave up 1 base, with 17 bases separating them. Germline loops: CDR1 SGHDT, CDR2 YYEEEE. The CDR3 contains 17 residues. CDR3: CASSLFLFGLRNTEAFF. The DNA of the CDR3 is TGTGCCAGCAGCTTGTTTCTATTTGGACTTAGGAACACTGAAGCTTTCTTT.

The V call is TRBV28, the J call TRBJ2-7; D is possibly TRBD1 (5 bases). The germline CDR1 and CDR2 sequences are MDHEN and SYDVKM. The CDR3 consists of 11 residues. The CDR3 sequence: CATGKNYEQYF. The CDR3 DNA reads as TGTGCAACAGGAAAAAACTACGAGCAGTACTTC.

The chain links TRBV19 to TRBJ2-2; D is perhaps TRBD1 or TRBD2 (7 bases each). Germline lookup yields CDR1 LNHDA and CDR2 SQIVND (reference sequence). The length of the CDR3 is 15 residues. V lost 7 bases to trimming and J lost 4 bases, with 16 bases between them. Written as DNA, the CDR3 is TGTGCCAGTATAGGCAGGGGGGAGGGCACCGGGGAGCTGTTTTTT. This gives the protein CASIGRGEGTGELFF. Together with reference TRBV19 and TRBJ2-2, the CDR3 gives the full variable domain: DGGITQSPKYLFRKEGQNVTLSCEQNLNHDAMYWYRQDPGQGLRLIYYSQIVNDFQKGDIAEGYSVSREKKESFPLTVTSAQKNPTAFYLCASIGRGEGTGELFFGEGSRLTVL.